Below, 9 T cell receptor beta chains from the same sample are listed, as sequenced in a study of tumor and adjacent non-tumor tissue in lung cancer. This sample's RNA came from whole unsorted tissue. Distant lung tissue was collected more than 3 cm away from the tumor edge. Three rounds of nested PCR, following a modified ARM-PCR protocol, produced the TCRbeta library. TCRdb used MiXCR to reprocess the multiplex PCR reads, holding one entry per CDR3 protein. This table holds under 85,000 distinct CDR3 sequences, 76% found once. Material: distant non-tumor lung tissue. The receptors stem from a man aged 65-85 years with non-small cell lung cancer.

This clonotype was seen a few times. The gene calls are TRBV6-2 or TRBV6-3 and TRBJ2-1, with 12 nucleotides matching TRBD1. J lost 7 bases, V lost 4 bases, and 8 bases had no gene match. The CDR3 has 16 amino acids. Germline V gives CDR1 MNHEY, CDR2 SVGEGT. This chain's CDR3 is CASSFSGTGGGNEQFF. In DNA form, the CDR3 reads TGTGCCAGCAGTTTTTCCGGGACAGGGGGCGGGAATGAGCAGTTCTTC.

This clonotype was seen only a few times. Just one base apart from a much larger clone, this may be a read error. DNA for the CDR3: TGTGCCAGCAGCTCCGGCAGGACACCTCTCAAAAACATTCAGTACTTC. Its protein product is CASSSGRTPLKNIQYF. The chain carries TRBV5-6 and TRBJ2-4, with a tentative D call TRBD1 (5 bases). Per the germline V gene, CDR1 is SGHDT and CDR2 is YYEEEE. The CDR3 extends over 16 amino acids. Trimming stripped 3 bases from V and 3 bases from J, with 16 bases between.

Concerning this clonotype: At one boundary the junction diverges from the germline segment, which might be a read error. The rearrangement links TRBV6-1 to TRBJ1-3; D gene ambiguous. CDR3 size: 15 residues. The germline gives CDR1 MNHNS, CDR2 SASEGT. CDR3 nucleotides: TGTGCCAGGAGTGAAGTTGAGAGTTCTGAAAACACCATATATTTT. Encoded protein: CARSEVESSENTIYF.

As concerns this clonotype: This may stem from a read error, because a much larger clone lies one nucleotide away. Since the CDR3 does not end with the conserved phenylalanine or tryptophan, this likely comes from a read error. The chain carries TRBV5-5 and TRBJ1-5; TRBD1 might be the D (6 bases). V was clipped by 5 bases and J by 0 bases, with 12 bases between them. CDR3 size: 15 residues. The germline V gene encodes CDR1 SGHKS and CDR2 YYEKEE (reference sequence). The CDR3 region is CASRQGHLSNQPQHY. In DNA, the CDR3 is TGTGCCAGCAGGCAGGGACACCTTAGCAATCAGCCCCAGCATTAT.

Details on this clonotype: With a much larger clone just one base away, this may be a read error. This chain uses TRBV28 with TRBJ2-5; 14 bases fit TRBD2. The CDR3 totals 15 residues. CDR1 is MDHEN, CDR2 SYDVKM, per germline. CDR3 nucleotide sequence: TGTACCAGCAGAATCCCCGGGACTAGCGGGAGTGTCCAGTACTTC. This codes for CTSRIPGTSGSVQYF.

For this clonotype: Just one base apart from a much larger clone, this may be a read error. CDR3 loop: CASSPQSIQETQYF. CDR3 coding DNA: TGTGCCAGCTCACCCCAGAGCATCCAAGAGACCCAGTACTTC. The genes are TRBV18 and TRBJ2-5; D not certain. V was clipped by 3 bases and J by 1 base, with 9 bases between them. The CDR3 length is 14 residues. CDR1 is KGHSH and CDR2 is LQKENI in the germline V gene.

A word on this clonotype: A read error may produce the germline difference seen at one junction end. The chain uses TRBV11-3 and TRBJ1-2; D is ambiguous. The CDR3 runs to 15 residues. Looked up from germline, CDR1 is SGHNT and CDR2 is YENEEA. The CDR3 bases are TGTGCCAACTGCTTAGAACACGGACGGACCTATGGTTACACCTTC. This gives the protein CANCLEHGRTYGYTF.

Concerning this clonotype: The junction departs from germline at one end; a sequencing error may be responsible. The chain links TRBV11-1 to TRBJ2-1, with 8 nucleotides matching TRBD2. The CDR3 consists of 16 residues. CDR1 and CDR2 (germline): SGHAT, FQDESV (reference sequence). This chain's CDR3 is CTSSPQTSGKNNDQFF. The CDR3 DNA reads as TGTACCAGCAGTCCGCAAACTAGCGGCAAAAACAATGATCAGTTCTTC.

This clonotype was observed once. The junction does not match germline at one end; this may be a read error. This chain links TRBV12-3 or TRBV12-4 with TRBJ2-3; tentative D call: TRBD1 (5 bases). The CDR3 is 16 residues long. CDR3 amino acids: CASSLGLKGVSDTEYF. CDR3 bases: TGTGCCAGCAGTTTGGGCCTGAAAGGGGTGTCAGATACGGAGTATTTT.